One and the same sample provided the 14 T cell receptor beta chains below, sequenced in a study of response to subunit inactivated influenza vaccine (dated by TCRdb to 2016 to 2018). Libraries were constructed by RT-PCR. The listed sequencing device is Illumina HiSeq 2500. TCRdb itself trimmed the public reads at Q25 with fastp, ran MiXCR and retained productive beta chains. Each CDR3 protein appears once, grouped with its most common genes and DNA. Here the sample has about 480,000 distinct CDR3 sequences; less than 30% occur a single time. The top ten constitute 1.5% to 2% of the sample. Material: CD4+ T cells sorted from PBMCs, obtained roughly 5 days after vaccination. The origin of the receptors is a man aged 50 or older who received an inactivated influenza vaccine. Donor details come from another sample of the same person, matched by shared clones.

The V call is TRBV20-1, the J call TRBJ1-5; D not certain. Deletions cut 5 bases from V and 4 bases from J, with 18 bases between. The CDR3 length is 15 residues. Germline CDR1 DFQATT, CDR2 SNEGSKA (reference sequence). The DNA of the CDR3 is TGCAGTGCTCCCCTAGGTGAGGCCAGGAATCAGCCCCAGCATTTT. It encodes CSAPLGEARNQPQHF.

This clonotype has a handful of counts. The rearrangement joins TRBV20-1 to TRBJ1-1, with D unclear. This CDR3 spans 14 amino acids. The germline CDR1 and CDR2 sequences are DFQATT and SNEGSKA (reference sequence). Trimming removed 2 bases at V and 2 bases at J, with 12 bases between. Written as DNA, the CDR3 is TGCAGTGCTAGACAAGCCCGGGCCAACACTGAAGCTTTCTTT. Encoded protein: CSARQARANTEAFF.

The chain employs TRBV29-1 and TRBJ1-2; TRBD1 agrees at 9 bases. V lost 3 bases to trimming and J lost 8 bases; unmatched junction nucleotides: 10. The CDR3 has 14 residues. Germline V gene data show CDR1 as SQVTM and CDR2 as ANQGSEA. Written as DNA, the CDR3 is TGCAGCGTTGATCACTGGACAGGGGCGAGAGGCTACACCTTC. Amino acids: CSVDHWTGARGYTF. Together with reference TRBV29-1 and TRBJ1-2, the CDR3 gives the full variable domain: SAVISQKPSRDICQRGTSLTIQCQVDSQVTMMFWYRQQPGQSLTLIATANQGSEATYESGFVIDKFPISRPNLTFSTLTVSNMSPEDSSIYLCSVDHWTGARGYTFGSGTRLTVV.

This clonotype has more than one count but fewer than ten. CDR3 sequence: CASSLEGQGYYEQYF. In DNA, the CDR3 is TGTGCCAGCAGCTTAGAGGGACAGGGGTACTACGAGCAGTACTTC. V and J are TRBV7-2 and TRBJ2-7; TRBD1 matches at 10 bases. The J segment lost 3 bases and the V segment lost 1 base, leaving 3 bases of the junction unmatched. The CDR3 spans 15 residues. CDR1 is SGHTA and CDR2 is FQGNSA in the germline V gene. The complete variable domain, with remaining parts taken from reference TRBV7-2 and TRBJ2-7, reads GAGVSQSPSNKVTEKGKDVELRCDPISGHTALYWYRQSLGQGLEFLIYFQGNSAPDKSGLPSDRFSAERTGGSVSTLTIQRTQQEDSAVYLCASSLEGQGYYEQYFGPGTRLTVT.

The V gene is TRBV24-1, the J gene TRBJ2-7; D unresolved. From germline, CDR1 is KGHDR and CDR2 SFDVKD. Trimming removed 2 bases at V and 7 bases at J, with 14 bases between. The CDR3 totals 14 residues. CDR3 in amino acids: CATSDSGRMREQYF. The CDR3, as DNA: TGTGCCACCAGTGATTCCGGCAGGATGCGAGAGCAGTACTTC.

The rearrangement uses TRBV7-9 and TRBJ2-3; D call uncertain. Trimming took 11 bases from V and 2 from J, leaving 17 bases between them. Germline-derived CDR1 and CDR2 are SEHNR and FQNEAQ (reference sequence). This CDR3 region has 14 residues. The DNA of the CDR3 is TGTGCCGCCGCCTCTGTTAGCTACACAGATACGCAGTATTTT. It is translated as CAAASVSYTDTQYF. The variable domain in full, with the rest retrieved from reference TRBV7-9 and TRBJ2-3, is DTGVSQNPRHKITKRGQNVTFRCDPISEHNRLYWYRQTLGQGPEFLTYFQNEAQLEKSRLLSDRFSAERPKGSFSTLEIQRTEQGDSAMYLCAAASVSYTDTQYFGPGTRLTVL.

This clonotype was counted only a few times. The chain is built from TRBV29-1 and TRBJ1-4; maybe TRBD1 (5 bases). This CDR3 is 13 amino acids long. V dropped 4 bases and J dropped 4 bases, with 10 bases sitting between them. The germline CDR1 and CDR2 sequences are SQVTM and ANQGSEA. In DNA form, the CDR3 reads TGCAGCGTTGCGGGGCACTTTAATGAAAAACTGTTTTTT. The encoded protein is CSVAGHFNEKLFF.

The chain is built from TRBV3-1 and TRBJ2-7, with 12 bases identical to TRBD1. Germline values: CDR1 LGHDT, CDR2 YNNKEL (reference sequence). The J segment lost 2 bases and the V segment lost 3 bases, leaving 5 bases of the junction unmatched. There are 16 residues in the CDR3. CDR3 nucleotides: TGTGCCAGCAGCCAGCTAGGGACAGGGGGCCCCTACGAGCAGTACTTC. Its translation is CASSQLGTGGPYEQYF.

The chain joins TRBV9 to TRBJ1-1, with a possible D match to TRBD1 (5 bases). Germline CDR1 and CDR2: SGDLS and YYNGEE. The CDR3 loop spans 17 amino acids. Trimming cost V 4 bases and J 0 bases, with 19 bases left between them. The CDR3 reads CASSLVSLGPMNTEAFF. CDR3 bases: TGTGCCAGCAGCTTAGTGTCACTGGGGCCCATGAACACTGAAGCTTTCTTT. Variable domain in full (rest from reference TRBV9 and TRBJ1-1): DSGVTQTPKHLITATGQRVTLRCSPRSGDLSVYWYQQSLDQGLQFLIQYYNGEERAKGNILERFSAQQFPDLHSELNLSSLELGDSALYFCASSLVSLGPMNTEAFFGQGTRLTVV.

CDR3 nucleotide sequence: TGTGCCACCAGTGGGGCTAGCGGCGTCCTATATGAGACCCAGTACTTC. Its protein is CATSGASGVLYETQYF. This rearrangement joins TRBV24-1 to TRBJ2-5; 7 bases line up with TRBD2. This CDR3 contains 16 residues. V lost 5 bases, J lost 5 bases, and 13 bases stayed unmatched. Germline V lookup: CDR1 KGHDR, CDR2 SFDVKD.

This clonotype was observed a few times. The CDR3 DNA follows: TGTGCCAGCAGTTGGCCGGGCGCGAGGAAAGCGGCCCAGTACTTC. Protein: CASSWPGARKAAQYF. V gene TRBV7-2 combines with J gene TRBJ2-5; a weak D match, TRBD2 (5 bases). There are 15 residues in the CDR3. V was shortened by 6 bases and J by 9 bases, with 23 bases between the two germline ends. Germline CDR1 and CDR2: SGHTA and FQGNSA.

The J gene is TRBJ2-3, the V gene TRBV7-2, with a weak D call TRBD2 (6 bases). The V gene lost 0 bases and the J gene lost 4 bases, with 11 bases spanning the gap. Per the germline V gene, CDR1 is SGHTA and CDR2 is FQGNSA. The CDR3 is made up of 15 amino acids. This chain's CDR3 is CASSLADGSPDTQYF. Written as DNA, the CDR3 is TGTGCCAGCAGCTTAGCGGACGGGAGTCCAGATACGCAGTATTTT.

This clonotype showed up just once. This chain uses TRBV14 with TRBJ2-3, with 8 bases aligning to TRBD1. J gave up 2 bases and V 4 bases, and 5 bases lay outside the gene matches. Germline assignment: CDR1 SGHDN and CDR2 FVKESK. The length of the CDR3 is 15 residues. The CDR3 bases are TGTGCCAGCAGCCTTCGGACAGGGACCACAGATACGCAGTATTTT. Protein product: CASSLRTGTTDTQYF. The whole variable domain, filled in from reference TRBV14 and TRBJ2-3, reads EAGVTQFPSHSVIEKGQTVTLRCDPISGHDNLYWYRRVMGKEIKFLLHFVKESKQDESGMPNNRFLAERTGGTYSTLKVQPAELEDSGVYFCASSLRTGTTDTQYFGPGTRLTVL.

This clonotype has more than one count but fewer than ten. The chain employs TRBV7-9 and TRBJ1-6, with TRBD1 identical over 11 bases. CDR3 size: 15 residues. Germline V gene sequence: CDR1 SEHNR, CDR2 FQNEAQ (reference sequence). Germline trimming cut 1 base from V and 8 bases from J; bases unmatched to any gene: 1. The DNA for the CDR3 is TGTGCCAGCAGCTTAGGGGACAGGGGGGATTCACCCCTCCACTTT. Translated: CASSLGDRGDSPLHF.